Listed below are T cell receptor beta chains from one sample, sequenced in a study of blood T cell repertoires in COVID-19. The protocol was immunoSEQ multiplex PCR, while the TCRdb copy is restricted to in-frame clones and leaves out a portion. The repertoire consists of 75,000 or so clones, with roughly four fifths occurring once and the leading ten covering less than 11%. Input material: peripheral blood. The receptors derive from a man aged 55 to 70 with acute or convalescent COVID-19. The CDR3 runs from the conserved cysteine through the conserved F or W. The order of the fields is J gene, clone size, D gene, V gene, CDR3 DNA, CDR3 protein. A D gene is named only where the DNA matches it firmly. Clone size appears in some rows only: once, few, many, or a class for an expanded clone.

J: TRBJ1-2
size: once
D: NA
V: TRBV11-2
DNA: TGTGCCAGCAGCTTATCAACAGGGAGCTATGGCTACACCTTC
CDR3: CASSLSTGSYGYTF

J: TRBJ2-7
size: NA
D: NA
V: TRBV7-2
DNA: TGTGCCAGCAGCTTCGACAGAAACTACGAGCAGTACTTC
CDR3: CASSFDRNYEQYF

J: TRBJ2-7
size: few
D: NA
V: TRBV27
DNA: TGTGCCAGCAGTCGCCACAACCGACTAGAGGCACCCCACGAGCAGTACTTC
CDR3: CASSRHNRLEAPHEQYF

J: TRBJ2-1
size: NA
D: TRBD2
V: TRBV3-1/TRBV3-2
DNA: TGTGCCAGCAGCCCTTCGGCTAGCGGGGCCAATGAGCAGTTCTTC
CDR3: CASSPSASGANEQFF

J: TRBJ2-5
size: NA
D: NA
V: TRBV25-1
DNA: TGTGCCAGCAGTGACCACCGGGACTTCGAGACCCAGTACTTC
CDR3: CASSDHRDFETQYF

J: TRBJ1-5
size: NA
D: NA
V: TRBV6-5
DNA: TGTGCCACCCGTCCGGACAGCACTAATCAGCCCCAGCATTTT
CDR3: CATRPDSTNQPQHF

J: TRBJ2-3
size: NA
D: TRBD2
V: TRBV9
DNA: TGTGCCAGCAGCGTCAGGCTAGCGGGATCAGATACGCAGTATTTT
CDR3: CASSVRLAGSDTQYF

J: TRBJ2-6
size: NA
D: NA
V: TRBV6-5
DNA: TGTGCCAGCAGTCGCAACAGGGCTGGGGCCAACGTCCTGACTTTC
CDR3: CASSRNRAGANVLTF

J: TRBJ1-1
size: few
D: NA
V: TRBV27
DNA: TGTGCCAGCACTATGGCCCTCGGGACTATCAACACTGAAGCTTTCTTT
CDR3: CASTMALGTINTEAFF

J: TRBJ2-1
size: NA
D: TRBD2
V: TRBV3-1/TRBV3-2
DNA: TGTGCCAGCAGCCCAGTAGCGGGGCTGGGTGAGCAGTTCTTC
CDR3: CASSPVAGLGEQFF

J: TRBJ2-5
size: NA
D: TRBD2
V: TRBV5-1
DNA: TGCGCCAGCAGCTTAGGACTAGCCTTGAGGGGAGAGACCCAGTACTTC
CDR3: CASSLGLALRGETQYF

J: TRBJ1-1
size: NA
D: NA
V: TRBV7-3
DNA: TGTGCCAGCAGCTTATTTGGCGGAGGAAGCACTGAAGCTTTCTTT
CDR3: CASSLFGGGSTEAFF

J: TRBJ2-5
size: NA
D: TRBD1
V: TRBV7-2
DNA: TGTGCCAGCAGCTTAGCCTTTACAGGGGGGCAAGAGACCCAGTACTTC
CDR3: CASSLAFTGGQETQYF

J: TRBJ2-3
size: NA
D: NA
V: TRBV11-2
DNA: TGTGCCAGCAGCTTTCGGTGGGGGCAAGATACGCAGTATTTT
CDR3: CASSFRWGQDTQYF

J: TRBJ2-2
size: NA
D: NA
V: TRBV27
DNA: TGTGCCAGCAGTTTAGGGCTTACCACCGGGGAGCTGTTTTTT
CDR3: CASSLGLTTGELFF

J: TRBJ1-3
size: NA
D: NA
V: TRBV24-1
DNA: TGTGCCACCAGTGACAAGACAGCCTCTGGAAACACCATATATTTT
CDR3: CATSDKTASGNTIYF

J: TRBJ1-2
size: NA
D: NA
V: TRBV18
DNA: TGTGCCAGCTCAACTAACAGGGCCTATGGCTACACCTTC
CDR3: CASSTNRAYGYTF

J: TRBJ2-7
size: once
D: NA
V: TRBV28
DNA: TGTGCCAGCAGTTTTTACTACGAGCAGTACTTC
CDR3: CASSFYYEQYF

J: TRBJ2-5
size: once
D: TRBD2
V: TRBV2
DNA: TGTGCCAGCAGTGGGCTAGCGGGGGGGACCCAGTACTTC
CDR3: CASSGLAGGTQYF

J: TRBJ2-7
size: few
D: NA
V: TRBV6-2/TRBV6-3
DNA: TGTGCCAGCAGTTACCTACAGGGAAATATCAAGCAGTACTTC
CDR3: CASSYLQGNIKQYF

J: TRBJ2-1
size: NA
D: NA
V: TRBV28
DNA: TGTGCCAGCAGTTTCCCCGGGAGAGATCTCAATGAGCAGTTCTTC
CDR3: CASSFPGRDLNEQFF

J: TRBJ1-1
size: NA
D: NA
V: TRBV28
DNA: TGTGCCAGCAGATCCCTAGGGGCAGGAGTAGACACTGAAGCTTTCTTT
CDR3: CASRSLGAGVDTEAFF

J: TRBJ1-4
size: NA
D: NA
V: TRBV19
DNA: TGTGCCAGTAGTAAACCGGCACAGGGCGACGAAAAACTGTTTTTT
CDR3: CASSKPAQGDEKLFF

J: TRBJ2-1
size: NA
D: TRBD2
V: TRBV3-1/TRBV3-2
DNA: TGTGCCAGCAGCAAACTAGCGACCAATGAGCAGTTCTTC
CDR3: CASSKLATNEQFF

J: TRBJ1-4
size: NA
D: TRBD1
V: TRBV6-2/TRBV6-3
DNA: TGTGCCAGCAGTTCCCGCGACAGGGATGAAAAACTGTTTTTT
CDR3: CASSSRDRDEKLFF

J: TRBJ2-5
size: NA
D: NA
V: TRBV7-9
DNA: NA
CDR3: CASSGQGTRVVETQYF

J: TRBJ2-7
size: NA
D: TRBD2
V: TRBV5-4
DNA: TGTGCCAGCAGCTCTGCGAGTAGCGGGGGGACGGCCGAGCAGTACTTC
CDR3: CASSSASSGGTAEQYF

J: TRBJ1-1
size: NA
D: NA
V: TRBV6-4
DNA: TGTGCCAGCAGTGTTACAGCGAACACTGAAGCTTTCTTT
CDR3: CASSVTANTEAFF

J: TRBJ2-5
size: NA
D: TRBD1
V: TRBV7-7
DNA: TGTGCTAGCAGCTCGGGGACAGGGGGAAGGGAGACCCAGTACTTC
CDR3: CASSSGTGGRETQYF

J: TRBJ2-6
size: once
D: NA
V: TRBV7-9
DNA: TGTGCCAGCAGCCGAGGGTTTACTGGGGCCAACGTCCTGACTTTC
CDR3: CASSRGFTGANVLTF

J: TRBJ2-3
size: NA
D: TRBD1
V: TRBV10-3
DNA: TGTGCCATCAGCCCGGGACAGGGCTTAGCAGATACGCAGTATTTT
CDR3: CAISPGQGLADTQYF

J: TRBJ1-2
size: NA
D: TRBD1
V: TRBV5-4
DNA: TGTGCCAGCAGTCGCGGGACAGACCCACGTAACTATGGCTACACCTTC
CDR3: CASSRGTDPRNYGYTF

J: TRBJ2-7
size: NA
D: TRBD1
V: TRBV9
DNA: TGTGCCAGCAGCTTGGGACAGGGGGCGCAGAACGAGCAGTACTTC
CDR3: CASSLGQGAQNEQYF

J: TRBJ2-3
size: NA
D: TRBD1
V: TRBV20-1
DNA: TGCAGTGGGCAGGGGGCAGATACGCAGTATTTT
CDR3: CSGQGADTQYF

J: TRBJ1-2
size: NA
D: TRBD1
V: TRBV7-8
DNA: TGTGCCAGCGGGGAACAGGGGGCGGGCGGCTACACCTTC
CDR3: CASGEQGAGGYTF